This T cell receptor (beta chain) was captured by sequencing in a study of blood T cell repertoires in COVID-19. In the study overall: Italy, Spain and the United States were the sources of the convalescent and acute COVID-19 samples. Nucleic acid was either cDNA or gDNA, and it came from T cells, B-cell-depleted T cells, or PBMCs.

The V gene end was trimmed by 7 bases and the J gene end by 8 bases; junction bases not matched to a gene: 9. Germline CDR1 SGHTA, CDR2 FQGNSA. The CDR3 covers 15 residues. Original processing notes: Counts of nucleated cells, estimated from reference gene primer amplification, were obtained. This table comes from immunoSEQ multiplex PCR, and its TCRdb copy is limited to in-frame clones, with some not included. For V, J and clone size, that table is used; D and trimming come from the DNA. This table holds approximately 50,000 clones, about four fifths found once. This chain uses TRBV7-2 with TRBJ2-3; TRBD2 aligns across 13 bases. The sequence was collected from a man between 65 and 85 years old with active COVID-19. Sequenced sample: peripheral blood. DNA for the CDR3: TGTGCCAGCACCCGACTAGCGGGGGGCGGTGGTACGCAGTATTTT. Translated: CASTRLAGGGGTQYF.